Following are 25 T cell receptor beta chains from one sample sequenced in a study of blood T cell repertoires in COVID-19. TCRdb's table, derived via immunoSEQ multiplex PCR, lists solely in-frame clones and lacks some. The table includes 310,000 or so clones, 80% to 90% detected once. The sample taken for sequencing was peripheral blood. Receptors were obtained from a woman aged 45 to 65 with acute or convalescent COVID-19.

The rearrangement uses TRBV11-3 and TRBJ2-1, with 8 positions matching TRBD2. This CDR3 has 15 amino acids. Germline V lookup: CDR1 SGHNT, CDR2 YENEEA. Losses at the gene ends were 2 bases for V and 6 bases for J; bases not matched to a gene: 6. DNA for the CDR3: TGTGCCAGCAGCTTACCCAGCGGGGGCCTCAATGAGCAGTTCTTC. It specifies CASSLPSGGLNEQFF.

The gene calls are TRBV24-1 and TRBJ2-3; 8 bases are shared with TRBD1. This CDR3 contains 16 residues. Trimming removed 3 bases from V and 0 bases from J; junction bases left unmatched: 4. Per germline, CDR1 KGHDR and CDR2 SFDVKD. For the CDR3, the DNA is TGTGCCACCAGTGATCCATCAGGGGGCAGCACAGATACGCAGTATTTT. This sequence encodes CATSDPSGGSTDTQYF.

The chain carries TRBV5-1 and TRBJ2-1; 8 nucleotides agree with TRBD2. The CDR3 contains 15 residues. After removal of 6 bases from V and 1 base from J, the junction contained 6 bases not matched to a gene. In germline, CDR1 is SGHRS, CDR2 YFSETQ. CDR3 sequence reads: CASTSAGVSYNEQFF. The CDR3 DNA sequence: TGCGCCAGCACCTCAGCGGGAGTTTCCTACAATGAGCAGTTCTTC.

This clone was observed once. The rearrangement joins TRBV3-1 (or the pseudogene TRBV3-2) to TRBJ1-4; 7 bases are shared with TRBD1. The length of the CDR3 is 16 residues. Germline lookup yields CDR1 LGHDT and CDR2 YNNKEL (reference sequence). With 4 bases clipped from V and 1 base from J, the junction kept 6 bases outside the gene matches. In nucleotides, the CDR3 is TGTGCCAGCAGCCTAGGGGGCTTGGGAACTAATGAAAAACTGTTTTTT. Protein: CASSLGGLGTNEKLFF.

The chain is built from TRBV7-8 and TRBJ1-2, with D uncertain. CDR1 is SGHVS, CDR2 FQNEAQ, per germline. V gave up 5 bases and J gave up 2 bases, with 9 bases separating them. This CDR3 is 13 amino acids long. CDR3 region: CASSASKNYGYTF. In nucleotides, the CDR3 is TGTGCCAGCAGCGCTTCTAAGAACTATGGCTACACCTTC.

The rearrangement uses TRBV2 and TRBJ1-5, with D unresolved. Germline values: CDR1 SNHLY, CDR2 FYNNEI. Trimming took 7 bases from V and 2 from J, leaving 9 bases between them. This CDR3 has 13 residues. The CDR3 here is CASKIQGNQPQHF. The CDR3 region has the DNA TGTGCCAGCAAGATCCAGGGCAATCAGCCCCAGCATTTT.

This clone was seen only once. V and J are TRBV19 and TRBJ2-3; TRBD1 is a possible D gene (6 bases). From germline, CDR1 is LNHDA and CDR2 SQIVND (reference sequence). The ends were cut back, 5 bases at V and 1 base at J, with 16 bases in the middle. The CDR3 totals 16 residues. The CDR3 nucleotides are TGTGCCAGTAGTCTCACACCGGGACACCGCACAGATACGCAGTATTTT. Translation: CASSLTPGHRTDTQYF.

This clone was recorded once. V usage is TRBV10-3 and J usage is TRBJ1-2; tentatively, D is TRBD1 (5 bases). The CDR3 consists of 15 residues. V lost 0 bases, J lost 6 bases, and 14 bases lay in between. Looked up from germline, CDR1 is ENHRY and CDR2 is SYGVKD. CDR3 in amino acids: CAISESRGREDGYTF. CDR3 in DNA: TGTGCCATCAGTGAGTCCCGTGGCAGGGAGGATGGCTACACCTTC.

The CDR3 DNA follows: TGTGCCAGCAGCTGGGACAGAAAGAACACTGAAGCTTTCTTT. Translation gives CASSWDRKNTEAFF. The V gene is TRBV7-9, the J gene TRBJ1-1, with 7 nucleotides matching TRBD1. Germline V gene sequence: CDR1 SEHNR, CDR2 FQNEAQ (reference sequence). The CDR3 extends over 14 amino acids. Trimming took 4 bases from V and 1 from J; bases not matched to a gene: 3.

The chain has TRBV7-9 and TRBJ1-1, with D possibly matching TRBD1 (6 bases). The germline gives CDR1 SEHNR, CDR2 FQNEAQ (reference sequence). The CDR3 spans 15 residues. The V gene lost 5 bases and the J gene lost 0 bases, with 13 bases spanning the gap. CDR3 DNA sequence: TGTGCCAGCAGCCCACCGACAGGAATGAACACTGAAGCTTTCTTT. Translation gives CASSPPTGMNTEAFF.

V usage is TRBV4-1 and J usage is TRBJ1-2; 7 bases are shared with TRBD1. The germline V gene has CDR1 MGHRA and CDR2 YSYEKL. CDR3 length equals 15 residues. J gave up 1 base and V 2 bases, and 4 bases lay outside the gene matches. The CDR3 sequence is CASSQSGQRNYGYTF. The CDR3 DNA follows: TGCGCCAGCAGCCAATCGGGACAGCGTAACTATGGCTACACCTTC.

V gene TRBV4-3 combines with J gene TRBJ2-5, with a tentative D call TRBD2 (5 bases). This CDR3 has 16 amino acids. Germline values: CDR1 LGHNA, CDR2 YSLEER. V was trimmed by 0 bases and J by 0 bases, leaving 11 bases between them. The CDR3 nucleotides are TGCGCCAGCAGCCAAGACTGGCGGGCGTACCAAGAGACCCAGTACTTC. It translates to CASSQDWRAYQETQYF.

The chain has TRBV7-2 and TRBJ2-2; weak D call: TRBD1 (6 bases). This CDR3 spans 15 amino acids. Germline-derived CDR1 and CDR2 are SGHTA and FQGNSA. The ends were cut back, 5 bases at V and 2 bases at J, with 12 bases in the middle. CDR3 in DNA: TGTGCCAGCAGCGTACAGGGCCCCAACACCGGGGAGCTGTTTTTT. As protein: CASSVQGPNTGELFF.

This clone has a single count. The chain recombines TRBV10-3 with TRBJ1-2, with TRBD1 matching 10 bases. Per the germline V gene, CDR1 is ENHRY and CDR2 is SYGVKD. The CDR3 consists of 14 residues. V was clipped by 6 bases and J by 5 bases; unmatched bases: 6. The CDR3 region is CAIRGDRGDYGYTF. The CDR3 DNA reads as TGTGCCATCAGGGGGGACAGGGGAGATTATGGCTACACCTTC.

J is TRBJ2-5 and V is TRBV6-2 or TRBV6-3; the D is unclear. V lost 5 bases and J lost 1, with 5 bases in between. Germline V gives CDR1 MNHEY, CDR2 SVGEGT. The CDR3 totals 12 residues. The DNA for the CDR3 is TGTGCCAGCAGTCCCAGCCAAGAGACCCAGTACTTC. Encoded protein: CASSPSQETQYF.

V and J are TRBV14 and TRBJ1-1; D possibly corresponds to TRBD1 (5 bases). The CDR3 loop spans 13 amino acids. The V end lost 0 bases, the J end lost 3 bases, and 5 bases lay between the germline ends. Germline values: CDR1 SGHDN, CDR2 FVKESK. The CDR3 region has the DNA TGTGCCAGCAGCCAAGACAGGGACACTGAAGCTTTCTTT. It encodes CASSQDRDTEAFF.

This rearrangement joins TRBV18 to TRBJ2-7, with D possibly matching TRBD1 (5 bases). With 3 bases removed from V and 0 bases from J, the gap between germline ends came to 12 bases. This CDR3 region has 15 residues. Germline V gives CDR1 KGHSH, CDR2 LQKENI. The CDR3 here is CASSPGQTFSYEQYF. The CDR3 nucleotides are TGTGCCAGCTCACCGGGGCAAACCTTCTCCTACGAGCAGTACTTC.

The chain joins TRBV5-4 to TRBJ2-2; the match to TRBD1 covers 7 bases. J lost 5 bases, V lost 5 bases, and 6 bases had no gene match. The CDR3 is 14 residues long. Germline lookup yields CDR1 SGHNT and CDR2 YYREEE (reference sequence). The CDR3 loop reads CASSWDRTTGELFF. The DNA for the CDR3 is TGTGCCAGCAGTTGGGACAGAACAACCGGGGAGCTGTTTTTT.

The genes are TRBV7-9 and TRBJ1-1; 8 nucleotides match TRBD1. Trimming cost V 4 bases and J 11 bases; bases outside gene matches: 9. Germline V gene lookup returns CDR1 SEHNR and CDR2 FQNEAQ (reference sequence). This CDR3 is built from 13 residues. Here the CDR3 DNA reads TGTGCCAGCAGCTCACAGGGGGGAGGTGCGGCTTTCTTT. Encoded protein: CASSSQGGGAAFF.

The CDR3 nucleotides read TGTGCCAGCACCAAACCTCGGACAGGGATTAACTACGAGCAGTACTTC. It codes for CASTKPRTGINYEQYF. The chain is built from TRBV6-6 and TRBJ2-7; 8 positions agree with TRBD1. J was trimmed by 3 bases and V by 7 bases; bases with no gene match: 14. Germline V gene lookup returns CDR1 MNHNY and CDR2 SVGAGI (reference sequence). This CDR3 region has 16 residues.

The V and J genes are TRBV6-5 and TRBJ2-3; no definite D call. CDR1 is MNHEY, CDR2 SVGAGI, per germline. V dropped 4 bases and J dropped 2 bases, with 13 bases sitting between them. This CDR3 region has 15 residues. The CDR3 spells CASSSVDGFTDTQYF. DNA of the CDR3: TGTGCCAGCAGTTCTGTCGATGGCTTCACAGATACGCAGTATTTT.

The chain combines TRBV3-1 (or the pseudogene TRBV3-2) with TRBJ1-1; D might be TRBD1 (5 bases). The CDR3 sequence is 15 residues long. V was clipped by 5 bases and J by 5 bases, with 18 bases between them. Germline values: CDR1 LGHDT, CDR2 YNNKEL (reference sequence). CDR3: CASSEGAPRGTEAFF. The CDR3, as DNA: TGTGCCAGCAGCGAAGGGGCACCTAGGGGAACTGAAGCTTTCTTT.

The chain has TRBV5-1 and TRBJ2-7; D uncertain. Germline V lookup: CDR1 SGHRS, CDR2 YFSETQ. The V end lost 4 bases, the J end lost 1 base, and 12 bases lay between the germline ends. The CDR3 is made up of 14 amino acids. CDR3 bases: TGCGCCAGCAGCCTCCGCGGCGCTTCCTACGAGCAGTACTTC. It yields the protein CASSLRGASYEQYF.

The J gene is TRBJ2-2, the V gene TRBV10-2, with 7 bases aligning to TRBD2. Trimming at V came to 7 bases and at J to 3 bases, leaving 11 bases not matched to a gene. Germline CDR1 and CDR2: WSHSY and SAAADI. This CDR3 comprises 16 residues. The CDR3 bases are TGCGCCAGCACCGGAGGGAGGGGCTGGGACACCGGGGAGCTGTTTTTT. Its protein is CASTGGRGWDTGELFF.

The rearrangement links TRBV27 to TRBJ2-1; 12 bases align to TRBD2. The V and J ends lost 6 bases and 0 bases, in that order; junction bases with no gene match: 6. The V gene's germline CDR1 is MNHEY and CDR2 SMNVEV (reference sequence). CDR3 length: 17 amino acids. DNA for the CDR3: TGTGCCAGCAGACTAGCGGGGGGACGAAGCTCCTACAATGAGCAGTTCTTC. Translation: CASRLAGGRSSYNEQFF.